The 2 T cell receptor beta chains presented below share a single source sample, sequenced in a study of CD4 and CD8 cells across lung adenocarcinoma regions. From the PCR reads, TCRdb called clonotypes with MiXCR, one entry per CDR3 protein. The sample has more than 9,000 distinct CDR3 sequences, approximately 50% seen once. The sequenced material came from CD4+ T cells from the margin of a lung tumor. The receptors derive from a male donor with lung adenocarcinoma. The CD4 and CD8 labels of this study may be unreliable.

The J gene is TRBJ2-5, the V gene TRBV6-1; perhaps D is TRBD1 or TRBD2 (6 bases each). The CDR3 extends over 15 amino acids. V was cut by 3 bases and J by 8 bases, with 19 bases left in between. Germline V CDR1 and CDR2: MNHNS, SASEGT. The CDR3 nucleotides read TGTGCCAGCAGTGAGGGGGGCCGGGGGCCAGATACCCAGTACTTC. Its protein product is CASSEGGRGPDTQYF.

The chain has TRBV27 and TRBJ2-3, with TRBD2 matching over 9 bases. Germline V gene lookup returns CDR1 MNHEY and CDR2 SMNVEV (reference sequence). V shed 6 bases and J 3 bases; nucleotides not matched to a gene: 13. The CDR3 runs 17 residues. The CDR3 reads CASRAGGLARATDTQYF. The CDR3, as DNA: TGTGCCAGCAGAGCGGGAGGCCTGGCCCGGGCGACAGATACGCAGTATTTT.